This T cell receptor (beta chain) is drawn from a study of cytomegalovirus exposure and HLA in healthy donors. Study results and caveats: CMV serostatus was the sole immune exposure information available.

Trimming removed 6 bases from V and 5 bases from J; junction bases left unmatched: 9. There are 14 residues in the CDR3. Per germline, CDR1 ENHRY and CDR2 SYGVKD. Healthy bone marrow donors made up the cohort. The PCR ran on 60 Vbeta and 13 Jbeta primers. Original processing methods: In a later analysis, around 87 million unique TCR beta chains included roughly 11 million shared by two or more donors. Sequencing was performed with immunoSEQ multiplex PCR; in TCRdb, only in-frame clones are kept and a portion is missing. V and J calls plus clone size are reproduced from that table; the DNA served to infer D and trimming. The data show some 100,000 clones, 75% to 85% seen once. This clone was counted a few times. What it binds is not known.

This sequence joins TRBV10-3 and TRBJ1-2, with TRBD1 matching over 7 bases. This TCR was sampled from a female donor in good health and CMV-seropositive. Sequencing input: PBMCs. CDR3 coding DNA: TGTGCCATCAGACAGGGGATTGAGGTATATGGCTACACCTTC. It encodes CAIRQGIEVYGYTF.